These 27 T cell receptor beta chains were all obtained from the same sample, sequenced in a study of T cell changes during pregnancy in multiple sclerosis. Clones were sequenced by immunoSEQ multiplex PCR, and TCRdb holds only the in-frame ones, with some missing. The sample carries 39,000 or so clones, approximately 91% recorded once. Sample: CD4+ T cells from peripheral blood mononuclear cells, taken after pregnancy. The receptors originated from a female donor in good health, enrolled as a control in a pregnancy study.

The V and J genes are TRBV6-6 and TRBJ2-7, with a weak D call TRBD2 (5 bases). The CDR3 has 12 residues. Germline loops: CDR1 MNHNY, CDR2 SVGAGI (reference sequence). Trimming pared 2 bases from V and 4 bases from J, leaving 6 bases between. The CDR3 reads CASSYEGYEQYF. In DNA, the CDR3 is TGTGCCAGCAGTTACGAGGGATACGAGCAGTACTTC.

The gene calls are TRBV5-1 and TRBJ1-5; TRBD1 aligns across 9 bases. CDR1 and CDR2 (germline): SGHRS, YFSETQ. V was clipped by 3 bases and J by 8 bases; unmatched bases: 9. The length of the CDR3 is 15 residues. CDR3 DNA sequence: TGCGCCAGCAGCTCGGGGACAGGGCTCCAAGAGCCCCAGCATTTT. Translating gives CASSSGTGLQEPQHF.

This chain joins TRBV9 and TRBJ2-3; perhaps TRBD2 as D (6 bases). This CDR3 spans 12 amino acids. Looked up from germline, CDR1 is SGDLS and CDR2 is YYNGEE. Trimming removed 3 bases from V and 6 bases from J, with 8 bases in between. DNA for the CDR3: TGTGCCAGCAGCGGGGGGGAGGATACGCAGTATTTT. Its translation: CASSGGEDTQYF.

The chain links TRBV5-4 to TRBJ1-1; the D gene is possibly TRBD1 (5 bases). Germline loops: CDR1 SGHNT, CDR2 YYREEE (reference sequence). Deletions cut 3 bases from V and 1 base from J, with 10 bases between. The CDR3 runs to 14 residues. The CDR3: CASSSPRANTEAFF. The DNA for the CDR3 is TGTGCCAGCAGCTCTCCCAGGGCGAACACTGAAGCTTTCTTT.

This clone appeared a single time. The chain has TRBV5-6 and TRBJ1-2; 8 nucleotides align to TRBD1. V lost 4 bases to trimming and J lost 5 bases; unmatched junction nucleotides: 7. The V gene's germline CDR1 is SGHDT and CDR2 YYEEEE. The CDR3 loop spans 14 amino acids. As DNA, the CDR3 is TGTGCCAGCAGCACAGGACAGGGCGGGTATGGCTACACCTTC. Protein: CASSTGQGGYGYTF.

The chain links TRBV7-9 to TRBJ2-7; 7 bases map to TRBD1. CDR1 and CDR2 from the germline V gene are SEHNR and FQNEAQ (reference sequence). The CDR3 consists of 15 residues. The junction had 10 bases not matched to a gene; V was cut back by 3 bases and J by 5 bases. CDR3 protein: CASSLSLQGLDEQYF. The CDR3 DNA follows: TGTGCCAGCAGCTTGAGTCTACAGGGGTTAGACGAGCAGTACTTC.

The rearrangement links TRBV14 to TRBJ2-4; D unresolved. The CDR3 length is 11 residues. V dropped 4 bases and J dropped 8 bases, with 6 bases sitting between them. The germline CDR1 and CDR2 sequences are SGHDN and FVKESK. The CDR3 is CASSLADIQYF. The CDR3 DNA is TGTGCCAGCAGCCTGGCTGACATTCAGTACTTC. Based on the CDR3 plus reference TRBV14 and TRBJ2-4, the full variable domain is EAGVTQFPSHSVIEKGQTVTLRCDPISGHDNLYWYRRVMGKEIKFLLHFVKESKQDESGMPNNRFLAERTGGTYSTLKVQPAELEDSGVYFCASSLADIQYFGAGTRLSVL.

V and J are TRBV6-1 and TRBJ2-3, with TRBD2 matching 9 bases. Germline lookup yields CDR1 MNHNS and CDR2 SASEGT. The junction had 4 bases not matched to a gene; V was cut back by 4 bases and J by 5 bases. The CDR3 has 14 residues. This chain's CDR3 is CASSVSGREDTQYF. CDR3 sequence (DNA): TGTGCCAGCAGTGTTAGCGGGAGAGAAGATACGCAGTATTTT.

The chain has TRBV5-1 and TRBJ1-1; D remains unclear. This CDR3 is built from 13 residues. The V end was cut by 4 bases, the J end by 3 bases, with 10 bases between. Germline assignment: CDR1 SGHRS and CDR2 YFSETQ. The CDR3 spells CASSLVSDTEAFF. The CDR3, as DNA: TGCGCCAGCAGCCTGGTTTCGGACACTGAAGCTTTCTTT.

This rearrangement joins TRBV18 to TRBJ2-7; 7 bases map to TRBD1. The CDR3 has 14 residues. CDR1 and CDR2 (germline): KGHSH, LQKENI. V lost 3 bases to trimming and J lost 2 bases; unmatched junction nucleotides: 4. The CDR3 bases are TGTGCCAGCTCACCCACGGGACAGACCTACGAGCAGTACTTC. Translating it yields CASSPTGQTYEQYF. Filled out from reference TRBV18 and TRBJ2-7, the complete variable domain reads NAGVMQNPRHLVRRRGQEARLRCSPMKGHSHVYWYRQLPEEGLKFMVYLQKENIIDESGMPKERFSAEFPKEGPSILRIQQVVRGDSAAYFCASSPTGQTYEQYFGPGTRLTVT.

V and J are TRBV30 and TRBJ1-5, with D tentatively TRBD1 (6 bases). This CDR3 spans 13 amino acids. V was clipped by 6 bases and J by 6 bases, with 15 bases between them. In germline, CDR1 is GTSNPN, CDR2 SVGIG (reference sequence). CDR3 in DNA: TGTGCCTGCAGCACAGGGTACGCTCAGCCCCAGCATTTT. Protein sequence: CACSTGYAQPQHF. Looking up the rest from reference TRBV30 and TRBJ1-5 gives the full variable domain: SQTIHQWPATLVQPVGSPLSLECTVEGTSNPNLYWYRQAAGRGLQLLFYSVGIGQISSEVPQNLSASRPQDRQFILSSKKLLLSDSGFYLCACSTGYAQPQHFGDGTRLSIL.

The chain combines TRBV20-1 with TRBJ2-5; D is uncertain. Trimming cost V 7 bases and J 7 bases, with 4 bases left between them. This CDR3 spans 8 amino acids. The germline V gene has CDR1 DFQATT and CDR2 SNEGSKA (reference sequence). DNA for the CDR3: TGCAGTGTATCGACCCAGTACTTC. Protein product: CSVSTQYF.

This chain uses TRBV11-3 with TRBJ1-2; D is uncertain. V was shortened by 2 bases and J by 8 bases, with 9 bases between the two germline ends. CDR1 is SGHNT and CDR2 is YENEEA in the germline V gene. The CDR3 has 12 residues. Here the CDR3 DNA reads TGTGCCAGCAGCTTAACTGGGGAGGGCTACACCTTC. Translating it yields CASSLTGEGYTF.

V and J are TRBV5-4 and TRBJ1-2; 10 nucleotides match TRBD1. Germline lookup yields CDR1 SGHNT and CDR2 YYREEE (reference sequence). V shed 1 base and J 4 bases; nucleotides not matched to a gene: 7. The CDR3 covers 16 residues. The CDR3 loop is CASSLSRDRGRYGYTF. In DNA form, the CDR3 reads TGTGCCAGCAGCTTGTCCCGGGACAGGGGCCGCTATGGCTACACCTTC. Drawing the rest from reference TRBV5-4 and TRBJ1-2, the complete variable domain is ETGVTQSPTHLIKTRGQQVTLRCSSQSGHNTVSWYQQALGQGPQFIFQYYREEENGRGNFPPRFSGLQFPNYSSELNVNALELDDSALYLCASSLSRDRGRYGYTFGSGTRLTVV.

This chain's CDR3 is CAISVDRVQPQHF. The CDR3 nucleotides read TGTGCCATCAGTGTGGACAGGGTTCAGCCCCAGCATTTT. The chain has TRBV10-3 and TRBJ1-5; 8 nucleotides align to TRBD1. This CDR3 is built from 13 residues. The V segment lost 4 bases and the J segment 6 bases; nucleotides outside the gene matches: 2. Germline values: CDR1 ENHRY, CDR2 SYGVKD.

The V and J genes are TRBV6-4 and TRBJ1-1; TRBD1 matches 7 bases. Germline CDR1 and CDR2: MRHNA and SNTAGT. Germline trimming cut 6 bases from V and 2 bases from J; bases unmatched to any gene: 6. The CDR3 totals 14 residues. For the CDR3, the DNA is TGTGCCAGCAGCCCGACAGGGATCAACACTGAAGCTTTCTTT. Amino acid sequence: CASSPTGINTEAFF.

V and J are TRBV12-5 and TRBJ1-5, with TRBD1 matching over 7 bases. From germline, CDR1 is LGHNT and CDR2 FRNRAP. This CDR3 comprises 13 residues. The V and J ends lost 5 bases and 6 bases, in that order; junction bases with no gene match: 4. The CDR3 DNA follows: TGTGCTAGTGGTCCCCAGGGGGGTCAGCCCCAGCATTTT. Amino acid sequence: CASGPQGGQPQHF.

The chain is built from TRBV5-5 and TRBJ2-2; 10 bases map to TRBD2. CDR3 length equals 17 residues. J was trimmed by 5 bases and V by 3 bases; bases with no gene match: 10. In germline, CDR1 is SGHKS, CDR2 YYEKEE (reference sequence). The CDR3 bases are TGTGCCAGCAGCTGGGGGCCTAGCGGGAGTGGGACCGGGGAGCTGTTTTTT. Translation gives CASSWGPSGSGTGELFF.

This clone was detected only a few times. The V gene is TRBV18, the J gene TRBJ1-3, with D perhaps matching TRBD1 (5 bases). V lost 4 bases and J lost 0, with 13 bases in between. The germline gives CDR1 KGHSH, CDR2 LQKENI. The CDR3 is made up of 16 amino acids. CDR3 DNA sequence: TGTGCCAGCTCACGAGGGGACTTATTCTCTGGAAACACCATATATTTT. Translation: CASSRGDLFSGNTIYF.

This chain uses TRBV5-1 with TRBJ1-5; 7 bases are shared with TRBD1. The CDR3 has 15 residues. Germline values: CDR1 SGHRS, CDR2 YFSETQ. Germline trimming cut 4 bases from V and 2 bases from J; bases unmatched to any gene: 6. CDR3 in amino acids: CASSPEGAGNQPQHF. The CDR3 DNA sequence: TGCGCCAGCAGCCCCGAGGGGGCGGGCAATCAGCCCCAGCATTTT.

CDR3 nucleotide sequence: TGTGCCAGCAGCTTCAGGGGGAGTGCTGAAAAACTGTTTTTT. This translates into CASSFRGSAEKLFF. The chain is built from TRBV5-6 and TRBJ1-4; the match to TRBD1 covers 7 bases. The CDR3 runs to 14 residues. Germline assignment: CDR1 SGHDT and CDR2 YYEEEE. V gave up 2 bases and J gave up 7 bases; unmatched junction bases: 5.

This clone is a singleton in its sample. The rearrangement links TRBV7-2 to TRBJ1-2; 8 nucleotides align to TRBD1. The trim removed 3 bases at V and 4 bases at J, leaving 10 bases unmatched. The CDR3 contains 16 residues. Germline V gives CDR1 SGHTA, CDR2 FQGNSA. The chain's CDR3 is CASSFHRPGQGYGYTF. The CDR3 DNA sequence: TGTGCCAGCAGCTTCCACCGCCCCGGACAGGGCTATGGCTACACCTTC.

The V call is TRBV5-1, the J call TRBJ1-4; 8 nucleotides agree with TRBD1. Germline V gene lookup returns CDR1 SGHRS and CDR2 YFSETQ. V lost 0 bases, J lost 8 bases, and 9 bases stayed unmatched. CDR3 length equals 16 residues. DNA of the CDR3: TGCGCCAGCAGCTTGGGGGGGACAGGTCAAGGAGAAAAACTGTTTTTT. It yields the protein CASSLGGTGQGEKLFF.

In its sample, this clone was seen once. The J gene is TRBJ1-5, the V gene TRBV7-8, with TRBD1 as a possible D gene (6 bases). CDR3 size: 15 residues. V was pared by 0 bases and J by 0 bases, with 6 bases between. Looked up from germline, CDR1 is SGHVS and CDR2 is FQNEAQ. For the CDR3, the DNA is TGTGCCAGCAGCTTAGCCAGGGGTAGCAATCAGCCCCAGCATTTT. Translating it yields CASSLARGSNQPQHF.

This sequence joins TRBV25-1 and TRBJ2-5, with 15 nucleotides matching TRBD2. The CDR3 spans 17 residues. Germline V gene data show CDR1 as MGHDK and CDR2 as SYGVNS. Trimming cost V 5 bases and J 6 bases; bases outside gene matches: 10. The CDR3 bases are TGTGCCAGCAGTCCGACAATAGGGACTAGCGGGGGGAAGACCCAGTACTTC. It yields the protein CASSPTIGTSGGKTQYF.

The CDR3 nucleotides are TGTGCCTGGACTACCCGGGGGGGCTACACCTTC. It codes for CAWTTRGGYTF. The chain couples TRBV30 to TRBJ1-2; the D gene is possibly TRBD1 (5 bases). Germline loops: CDR1 GTSNPN, CDR2 SVGIG (reference sequence). Trimming removed 4 bases from V and 8 bases from J, with 11 bases in between. The CDR3 is made up of 11 amino acids.

The CDR3 region is CASSPRGQGKGYEQYF. The CDR3 nucleotides are TGCGCCAGCAGCCCGAGAGGACAGGGGAAGGGCTACGAGCAGTACTTC. The genes are TRBV5-1 and TRBJ2-7; 9 bases agree with TRBD1. The trim removed 4 bases at V and 3 bases at J, leaving 11 bases unmatched. In germline, CDR1 is SGHRS, CDR2 YFSETQ. This CDR3 is 16 amino acids long.